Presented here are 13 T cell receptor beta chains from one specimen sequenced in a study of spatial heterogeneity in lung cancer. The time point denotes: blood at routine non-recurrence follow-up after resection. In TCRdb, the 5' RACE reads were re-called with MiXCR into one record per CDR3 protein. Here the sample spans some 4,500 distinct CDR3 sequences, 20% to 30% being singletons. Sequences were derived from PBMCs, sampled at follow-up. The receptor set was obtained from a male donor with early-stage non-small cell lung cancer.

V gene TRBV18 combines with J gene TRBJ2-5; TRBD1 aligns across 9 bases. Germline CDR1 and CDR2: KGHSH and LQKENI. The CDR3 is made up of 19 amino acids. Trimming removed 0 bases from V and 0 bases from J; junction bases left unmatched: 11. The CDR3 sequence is CASSPPATGGTGYQETQYF. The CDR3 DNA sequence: TGTGCCAGCTCACCACCGGCGACAGGGGGGACGGGGTACCAAGAGACCCAGTACTTC.

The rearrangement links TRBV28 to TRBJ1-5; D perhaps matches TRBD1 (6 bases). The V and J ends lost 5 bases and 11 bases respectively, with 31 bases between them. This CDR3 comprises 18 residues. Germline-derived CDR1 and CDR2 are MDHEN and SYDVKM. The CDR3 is CASSKGFRRKTGSVSQHF. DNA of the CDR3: TGTGCCAGCAGTAAAGGATTTAGGCGGAAAACAGGGTCGGTATCCCAGCATTTT.

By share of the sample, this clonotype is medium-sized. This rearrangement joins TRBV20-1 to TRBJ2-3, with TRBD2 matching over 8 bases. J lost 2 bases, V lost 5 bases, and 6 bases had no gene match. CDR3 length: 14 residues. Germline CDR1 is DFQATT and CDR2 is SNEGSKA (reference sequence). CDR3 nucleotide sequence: TGCAGTGCTGTAGCGGGGAGCTTCACAGATACGCAGTATTTT. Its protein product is CSAVAGSFTDTQYF.

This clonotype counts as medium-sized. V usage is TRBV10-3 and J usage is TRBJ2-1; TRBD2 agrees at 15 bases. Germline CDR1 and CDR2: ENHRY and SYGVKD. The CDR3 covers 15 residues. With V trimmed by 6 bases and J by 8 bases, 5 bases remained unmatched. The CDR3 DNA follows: TGTGCCATCAGGGGGACTAGCGGGAGGCTGGATGAGCAGTTCTTC. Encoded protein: CAIRGTSGRLDEQFF.

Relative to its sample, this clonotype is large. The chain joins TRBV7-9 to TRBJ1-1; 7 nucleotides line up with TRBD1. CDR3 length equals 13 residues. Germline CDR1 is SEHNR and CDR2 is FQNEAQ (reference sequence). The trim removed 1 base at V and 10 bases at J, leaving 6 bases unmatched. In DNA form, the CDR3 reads TGTGCCAGCAGCTTAGAGGACAGGCGGTCAGCTTTCTTT. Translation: CASSLEDRRSAFF.

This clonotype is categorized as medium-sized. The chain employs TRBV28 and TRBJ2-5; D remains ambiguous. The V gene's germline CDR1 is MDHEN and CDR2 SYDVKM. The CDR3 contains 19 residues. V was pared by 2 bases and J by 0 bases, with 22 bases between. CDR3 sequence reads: CASSLEIGPSKKYQETQYF. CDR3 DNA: TGTGCCAGCAGTTTAGAAATAGGGCCGTCAAAAAAGTACCAAGAGACCCAGTACTTC.

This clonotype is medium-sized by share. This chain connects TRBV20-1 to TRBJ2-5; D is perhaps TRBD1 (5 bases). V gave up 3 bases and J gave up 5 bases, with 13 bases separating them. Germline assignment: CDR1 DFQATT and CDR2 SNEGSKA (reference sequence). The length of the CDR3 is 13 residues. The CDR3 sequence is CSASPQGRETQYF. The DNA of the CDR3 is TGCAGTGCTAGTCCCCAGGGTAGGGAGACCCAGTACTTC.

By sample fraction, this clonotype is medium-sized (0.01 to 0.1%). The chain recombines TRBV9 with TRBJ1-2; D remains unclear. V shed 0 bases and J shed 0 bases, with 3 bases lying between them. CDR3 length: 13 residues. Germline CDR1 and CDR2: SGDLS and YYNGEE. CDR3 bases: TGTGCCAGCAGCGTAGACCCTAACTATGGCTACACCTTC. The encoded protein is CASSVDPNYGYTF.

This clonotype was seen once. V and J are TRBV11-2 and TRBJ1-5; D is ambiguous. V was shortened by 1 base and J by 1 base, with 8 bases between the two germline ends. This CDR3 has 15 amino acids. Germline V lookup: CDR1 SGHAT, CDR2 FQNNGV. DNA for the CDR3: TGTGCCAGCAGCTTAGGGGCGGTGAGCAATCAGCCCCAGCATTTT. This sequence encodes CASSLGAVSNQPQHF.

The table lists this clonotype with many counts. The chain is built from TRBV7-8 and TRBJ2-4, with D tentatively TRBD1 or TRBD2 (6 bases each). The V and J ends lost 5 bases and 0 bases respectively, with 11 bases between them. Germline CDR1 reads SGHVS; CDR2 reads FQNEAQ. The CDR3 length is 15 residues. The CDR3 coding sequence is TGTGCCAGCAGCATTGGAGGGGGAGCCAAAAACATTCAGTACTTC. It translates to CASSIGGGAKNIQYF.

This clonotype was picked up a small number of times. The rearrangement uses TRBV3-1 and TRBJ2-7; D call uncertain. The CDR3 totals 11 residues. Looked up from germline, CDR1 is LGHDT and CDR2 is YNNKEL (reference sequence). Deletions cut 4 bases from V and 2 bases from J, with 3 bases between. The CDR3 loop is CASSRAYEQYF. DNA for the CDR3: TGTGCCAGCAGCCGAGCCTACGAGCAGTACTTC.

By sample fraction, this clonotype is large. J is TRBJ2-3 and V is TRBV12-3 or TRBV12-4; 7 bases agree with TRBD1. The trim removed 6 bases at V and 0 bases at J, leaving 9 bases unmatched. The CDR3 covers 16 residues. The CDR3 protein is CASSRGGGGSTDTQYF. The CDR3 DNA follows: TGTGCCAGCAGCCGAGGGGGCGGCGGAAGCACAGATACGCAGTATTTT.

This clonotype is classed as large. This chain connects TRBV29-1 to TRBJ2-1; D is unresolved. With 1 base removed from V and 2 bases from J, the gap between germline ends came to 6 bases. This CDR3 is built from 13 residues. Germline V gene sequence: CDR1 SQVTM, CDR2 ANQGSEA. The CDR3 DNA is TGCAGCGTTGAAGTGGTGGCCTACAATGAGCAGTTCTTC. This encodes CSVEVVAYNEQFF.